This TCR beta chain was found in a study of neurological immune-mediated disorders. General observations from the study: One related-CDR3 cluster, which may be a signature, held the repertoires of 18 of 34 multiple sclerosis patients after phylogenetic grouping. Multiple sclerosis, the disease with the least TCR clonal expansion, fell below healthy controls, whereas HTLV-1-associated myelopathy showed the most.

Germline CDR1 reads SEHNR; CDR2 reads FQNEAQ (reference sequence). With 5 bases removed from V and 6 bases from J, the gap between germline ends came to 21 bases. The CDR3 consists of 16 residues. In this sample, this clonotype turned up many times. What it binds is unknown. cDNA was made by 5'RACE with 10-nucleotide random UMIs. Each CDR3 protein is one row after TCRdb ran MiXCR on the 5' RACE reads. Counted here are about 120,000 distinct CDR3 sequences, around 3% occurring once; the ten biggest clones make up about 1.2%. Preparation of the unsorted libraries drew on 2 million PBMCs stored at -80 C. Sequenced material: PBMCs. The chain uses TRBV7-9 and TRBJ2-3; TRBD1 might be the D (6 bases). The TCR was taken from a woman aged 30 to 39 with multiple sclerosis. CDR3 sequence: CASSPIGAGALDTQYF. CDR3 sequence (DNA): TGTGCCAGCAGCCCAATAGGAGCAGGGGCCCTGGATACGCAGTATTTT.